One sample yielded the 29 T cell receptor beta chains listed below, sequenced in a study of cytomegalovirus exposure and HLA in healthy donors. The assay was immunoSEQ multiplex PCR, and TCRdb's table has in-frame clones only and misses some. This sample has around 150,000 clones, with approximately 86% found just once. The sample taken for sequencing was PBMCs. The receptors originated from a woman aged 18-29 years in good health and CMV-seronegative.

The chain combines TRBV4-3 with TRBJ1-1, with a possible D match to TRBD1 (5 bases). V gave up 5 bases and J gave up 2 bases, with 18 bases separating them. The V gene's germline CDR1 is LGHNA and CDR2 YSLEER. The CDR3 sequence is 16 residues long. The CDR3 DNA follows: TGCGCCAGCAGCTACGGGACGGGGGGATCCAACACTGAAGCTTTCTTT. Protein sequence: CASSYGTGGSNTEAFF.

This chain uses TRBV7-9 with TRBJ1-1; 7 bases match TRBD1. The CDR3 runs to 14 residues. Germline-derived CDR1 and CDR2 are SEHNR and FQNEAQ (reference sequence). V gave up 3 bases and J gave up 1 base; unmatched junction bases: 2. The CDR3 DNA sequence: TGTGCCAGCAGCTTGGGACAGACGAACACTGAAGCTTTCTTT. Protein product: CASSLGQTNTEAFF.

This sequence joins TRBV9 and TRBJ2-1; 10 positions match TRBD2. CDR1 SGDLS and CDR2 YYNGEE come from the germline V gene. J was trimmed by 7 bases and V by 4 bases; bases with no gene match: 8. The length of the CDR3 is 15 residues. In DNA form, the CDR3 reads TGTGCCAGCAGCCCTCTAGCGGGAGTTGTGAATGAGCAGTTCTTC. It yields the protein CASSPLAGVVNEQFF.

The chain couples TRBV29-1 to TRBJ1-1; D possibly corresponds to TRBD1 (5 bases). Germline CDR1 reads SQVTM; CDR2 reads ANQGSEA. Deletions cut 6 bases from V and 3 bases from J, with 14 bases between. The CDR3 runs to 13 residues. CDR3 in amino acids: CSVAGRPDTEAFF. The CDR3 DNA is TGCAGCGTCGCGGGACGCCCGGACACTGAAGCTTTCTTT.

The chain carries TRBV27 and TRBJ2-1; 8 nucleotides match TRBD1. Germline CDR1 and CDR2: MNHEY and SMNVEV (reference sequence). V gave up 5 bases and J gave up 7 bases; unmatched junction bases: 4. This CDR3 has 13 amino acids. CDR3 in DNA: TGTGCCAGCAGTCAGGGGGCGCGAAATGAGCAGTTCTTC. Its translation: CASSQGARNEQFF.

The rearrangement uses TRBV19 and TRBJ1-5; a possible D gene is TRBD1 (5 bases). Germline lookup yields CDR1 LNHDA and CDR2 SQIVND (reference sequence). The CDR3 is made up of 11 amino acids. V was clipped by 10 bases and J by 9 bases, with 13 bases between them. CDR3 DNA: TGTGCCACCGGGGGATGGGCGCCCCAGCATTTT. It yields the protein CATGGWAPQHF.

The chain joins TRBV10-1 to TRBJ2-7, with no clear D. The CDR3 sequence is 11 residues long. V was pared by 6 bases and J by 4 bases, with 7 bases between. CDR1 WNHNN and CDR2 SYGVQD come from the germline V gene (reference sequence). For the CDR3, the DNA is TGCGCCAGCAGCGACGGGTACGAGCAGTACTTC. This encodes CASSDGYEQYF.

The chain carries TRBV7-2 and TRBJ2-1; possible D gene TRBD1, 6 bases. Germline loops: CDR1 SGHTA, CDR2 FQGNSA. V lost 4 bases to trimming and J lost 6 bases, with 10 bases between them. CDR3 length: 13 residues. This chain's CDR3 is CASSSTGSNEQFF. The CDR3 coding sequence is TGTGCCAGCAGCTCCACAGGGTCCAATGAGCAGTTCTTC.

This chain connects TRBV7-8 to TRBJ1-2; D may be TRBD1 (5 bases). V gave up 3 bases and J gave up 4 bases, with 9 bases separating them. The CDR3 contains 13 residues. CDR1 SGHVS and CDR2 FQNEAQ come from the germline V gene. Here the CDR3 reads CASSLGGGYGYTF. CDR3 DNA: TGTGCCAGCAGCTTGGGGGGAGGCTATGGCTACACCTTC.

The V and J genes are TRBV7-9 and TRBJ1-4; possibly TRBD1 for D (5 bases). The CDR3 has 13 residues. Germline loops: CDR1 SEHNR, CDR2 FQNEAQ (reference sequence). V dropped 6 bases and J dropped 8 bases, with 13 bases sitting between them. The CDR3 is CASSPTGGEKLFF. The CDR3, as DNA: TGTGCCAGCAGTCCCACGGGGGGAGAAAAACTGTTTTTT.

The chain has TRBV4-3 and TRBJ2-2; D gene uncertain. The CDR3 spans 16 residues. Germline values: CDR1 LGHNA, CDR2 YSLEER. The germline V and J ends were trimmed by 1 base and 4 bases, with 13 bases remaining between them. The CDR3 loop is CASSQVAPVGTGELFF. CDR3 nucleotide sequence: TGCGCCAGCAGCCAAGTAGCACCTGTGGGCACCGGGGAGCTGTTTTTT.

The chain uses TRBV6-1 and TRBJ2-7; no clear D gene. CDR3 length equals 10 residues. Germline V CDR1 and CDR2: MNHNS, SASEGT. Trimming pared 3 bases from V and 5 bases from J, leaving 2 bases between. DNA for the CDR3: TGTGCCAGCAGTGACAACGAGCAGTACTTC. Its protein product is CASSDNEQYF.

CDR3 nucleotide sequence: TGTGCCAGCAGTGTATGGGCAACCAATGAGCAGTTCTTC. It is translated as CASSVWATNEQFF. The rearrangement links TRBV27 to TRBJ2-1; no definite D call. This CDR3 has 13 amino acids. With 5 bases removed from V and 6 bases from J, the gap between germline ends came to 11 bases. The germline V gene has CDR1 MNHEY and CDR2 SMNVEV (reference sequence).

The chain has TRBV9 and TRBJ1-2; 9 positions agree with TRBD1. The CDR3 contains 15 residues. V gave up 2 bases and J gave up 5 bases; unmatched junction bases: 7. Germline assignment: CDR1 SGDLS and CDR2 YYNGEE. The CDR3 DNA reads TGTGCCAGCAGCGTCGATGGGACAGGGATATATGGCTACACCTTC. Amino acid sequence: CASSVDGTGIYGYTF.

The chain joins TRBV27 to TRBJ1-2; D unresolved. Trimming took 0 bases from V and 0 from J, leaving 17 bases between them. The CDR3 runs 18 residues. Germline-derived CDR1 and CDR2 are MNHEY and SMNVEV (reference sequence). The CDR3 spells CASSLSIVSVPPNYGYTF. CDR3 nucleotide sequence: TGTGCCAGCAGTTTATCGATAGTCAGCGTCCCGCCTAACTATGGCTACACCTTC.

V is TRBV7-9 and J is TRBJ2-1; 9 bases fit TRBD1. Germline values: CDR1 SEHNR, CDR2 FQNEAQ (reference sequence). J was trimmed by 3 bases and V by 7 bases; bases with no gene match: 7. The CDR3 has 15 amino acids. The CDR3 loop is CASIQPGQGYNEQFF. The DNA for the CDR3 is TGTGCCAGCATTCAACCGGGACAGGGCTACAATGAGCAGTTCTTC. The full variable domain, its missing parts supplied by reference TRBV7-9 and TRBJ2-1, is DTGVSQNPRHKITKRGQNVTFRCDPISEHNRLYWYRQTLGQGPEFLTYFQNEAQLEKSRLLSDRFSAERPKGSFSTLEIQRTEQGDSAMYLCASIQPGQGYNEQFFGPGTRLTVL.

This clone showed up just once. The CDR3 sequence is CASSLAPVQGYGYTF. The CDR3 region has the DNA TGTGCCAGCAGCTTGGCACCAGTCCAGGGCTATGGCTACACCTTC. The J gene is TRBJ1-2, the V gene TRBV5-6, with D perhaps TRBD1 (5 bases). The length of the CDR3 is 15 residues. Per the germline V gene, CDR1 is SGHDT and CDR2 is YYEEEE. V was pared by 0 bases and J by 4 bases, with 13 bases between.

The genes are TRBV5-1 and TRBJ2-3, with D tentatively TRBD2 (5 bases). The CDR3 is 16 amino acids. Germline CDR1 SGHRS, CDR2 YFSETQ. V was cut by 0 bases and J by 2 bases, with 13 bases left in between. In nucleotides, the CDR3 is TGCGCCAGCAGCTTGGCCGGAGCGGTACTCACAGATACGCAGTATTTT. Translation gives CASSLAGAVLTDTQYF. Based on the CDR3 plus reference TRBV5-1 and TRBJ2-3, the full variable domain is KAGVTQTPRYLIKTRGQQVTLSCSPISGHRSVSWYQQTPGQGLQFLFEYFSETQRNKGNFPGRFSGRQFSNSRSEMNVSTLELGDSALYLCASSLAGAVLTDTQYFGPGTRLTVL.

The gene calls are TRBV4-1 and TRBJ1-5; weak D call: TRBD1 (6 bases). The V gene lost 2 bases and the J gene lost 4 bases, with 18 bases spanning the gap. The CDR3 has 17 amino acids. Germline CDR1 reads MGHRA; CDR2 reads YSYEKL. The CDR3 DNA reads as TGCGCCAGCAGCCAAATCATGGGGGCGCGGACAAATCAGCCCCAGCATTTT. Its translation: CASSQIMGARTNQPQHF.

This clone was picked up one time. This chain links TRBV19 with TRBJ1-1; D remains unclear. Germline loops: CDR1 LNHDA, CDR2 SQIVND (reference sequence). The CDR3 sequence is 14 residues long. Trimming left V 5 bases short and J 0 bases short, with 10 bases between. CDR3 protein: CASSPQSVNTEAFF. CDR3 DNA sequence: TGTGCCAGTAGTCCCCAGTCCGTGAACACTGAAGCTTTCTTT.

The chain joins TRBV27 to TRBJ1-1, with 8 bases identical to TRBD1. The CDR3 spans 13 residues. V shed 5 bases, J shed 4 bases, and the junction held 3 bases outside the gene matches. In germline, CDR1 is MNHEY, CDR2 SMNVEV (reference sequence). CDR3 bases: TGTGCCAGCAGTGGACAGGGCGGCACTGAAGCTTTCTTT. It encodes CASSGQGGTEAFF.

The CDR3 here is CASSLSGLNEKLFF. In nucleotides, the CDR3 is TGTGCCAGCAGCTTGTCAGGGCTTAATGAAAAACTGTTTTTT. V gene TRBV11-2 combines with J gene TRBJ1-4, with D perhaps matching TRBD1 (5 bases). The length of the CDR3 is 14 residues. V was trimmed by 3 bases and J by 4 bases, leaving 9 bases between them. The germline V gene has CDR1 SGHAT and CDR2 FQNNGV.

The genes are TRBV6-1 and TRBJ1-2; perhaps TRBD1 as D (5 bases). CDR3 length: 14 amino acids. The V gene lost 10 bases and the J gene lost 8 bases, with 23 bases spanning the gap. From germline, CDR1 is MNHNS and CDR2 SASEGT. The DNA for the CDR3 is TGTGCCACCCCCCCTCGTGGGGGGGAGTTCGGCTACACCTTC. Protein: CATPPRGGEFGYTF.

This sequence joins TRBV7-2 and TRBJ2-1; TRBD2 might be the D (6 bases). Germline CDR1 reads SGHTA; CDR2 reads FQGNSA. Trimming took off 4 bases at V and 2 bases at J, with 21 bases between the two ends. The CDR3 is 18 amino acids. The CDR3 reads CASSSRLLRRVPYNEQFF. CDR3 DNA sequence: TGTGCCAGCAGCTCAAGACTTCTTAGGAGGGTGCCCTACAATGAGCAGTTCTTC.

The V call is TRBV30, the J call TRBJ2-7; 8 bases are shared with TRBD1. Germline CDR1 reads GTSNPN; CDR2 reads SVGIG (reference sequence). CDR3 size: 14 residues. The trim removed 8 bases at V and 2 bases at J, leaving 11 bases unmatched. The CDR3 sequence: CALGELQGAYEQYF. The CDR3 DNA is TGTGCCCTGGGAGAGTTACAGGGGGCCTACGAGCAGTACTTC.

The chain couples TRBV5-4 to TRBJ2-2; 9 bases are shared with TRBD2. CDR3 length equals 16 residues. Trimming at V came to 1 base and at J to 7 bases, leaving 8 bases not matched to a gene. The germline V gene has CDR1 SGHNT and CDR2 YYREEE (reference sequence). This CDR3 reads CASSLQGTSRVGELFF. CDR3 nucleotide sequence: TGTGCCAGCAGCTTGCAGGGGACTAGCAGGGTCGGGGAGCTGTTTTTT.

CDR3 in DNA: TGTGCCAGCAGCTTAGACCGACAGGGCGGCTCCCTCCACTTT. Amino acid sequence: CASSLDRQGGSLHF. The chain recombines TRBV7-9 with TRBJ1-6; the match to TRBD1 covers 7 bases. The CDR3 consists of 14 residues. CDR1 and CDR2 from the germline V gene are SEHNR and FQNEAQ (reference sequence). The junction had 8 bases not matched to a gene; V was cut back by 1 base and J by 14 bases.

V is TRBV5-6 and J is TRBJ1-1, with D possibly being TRBD1 (5 bases). This CDR3 is 15 amino acids long. Germline loops: CDR1 SGHDT, CDR2 YYEEEE. V dropped 0 bases and J dropped 7 bases, with 16 bases sitting between them. CDR3 loop: CASSLGMVGGGEAFF. DNA of the CDR3: TGTGCCAGCAGCTTGGGTATGGTCGGGGGAGGTGAAGCTTTCTTT.

The J gene is TRBJ2-1, the V gene TRBV10-3, with TRBD2 identical over 8 bases. Germline V CDR1 and CDR2: ENHRY, SYGVKD. This CDR3 spans 14 amino acids. J lost 7 bases, V lost 6 bases, and 8 bases had no gene match. The DNA for the CDR3 is TGTGCCATCAGGAGCGGGAGTGGGAGAAATGAGCAGTTCTTC. Translation: CAIRSGSGRNEQFF.